These T cell receptor beta chains were read from a single sample in a study of T cell repertoires in cytomegalovirus infection. TCRdb ran MiXCR on the reads and lists one entry per CDR3 protein. The repertoire holds about 920,000 distinct CDR3 sequences, with roughly 31% as singletons. Antigens for these TCRs are unknown. Material: cultured CD8+ T cells from PBMCs, obtained from culture after CMV antigen stimulation. Receptor source: a human donor in good health (CMV status not recorded). Some clones in this sample may be carry-over from other donors' samples. Both conserved end residues are part of each CDR3. D genes are given only for firm matches. Not every row has a clone size; where given, it reads once, few, many or a size class.

CSVDTVEQFF | TGCAGCGTTGATACTGTTGAGCAGTTCTTC | TRBV29-1 | - | - | TRBJ2-1
CATSGSTNTEAFF | TGTGCCACCAGCGGCAGCACTAACACTGAAGCTTTCTTT | TRBV15 | - | - | TRBJ1-1
CASSGQNYGYTF | TGTGCCAGCAGTGGACAGAACTATGGCTACACCTTC | TRBV2 | - | - | TRBJ1-2
CATTTVSDSIYGYTF | TGTGCCACCACTACAGTATCAGACAGCATCTATGGCTACACCTTC | TRBV24-1 | - | - | TRBJ1-2
CASSYGGESTEAFF | TGTGCCAGCAGTTACGGAGGGGAGAGCACTGAAGCTTTCTTT | TRBV6-5 | - | - | TRBJ1-1
CASSFIGDRSGANVLTF | TGTGCCAGCAGTTTTATAGGGGACCGATCTGGGGCCAACGTCCTGACTTTC | TRBV27 | few | - | TRBJ2-6
CASSPLSWGASGNTIYF | TGTGCCAGCAGCCCTCTTTCGTGGGGGGCGAGTGGAAACACCATATATTTT | TRBV11-2 | many | - | TRBJ1-3
CATKTGTEAFF | TGTGCCACCAAGACAGGGACTGAAGCTTTCTTT | TRBV2 | - | TRBD1 | TRBJ1-1
CASSESTGGSSPLHF | TGTGCCAGCAGTGAATCGACAGGGGGCAGTTCACCCCTCCACTTT | TRBV6-1 | many | TRBD1 | TRBJ1-6
CASSPRTSGGMYEQYF | TGTGCCAGCAGCCCGCGGACTAGCGGGGGGATGTACGAGCAGTACTTC | TRBV7-6 | once | TRBD2 | TRBJ2-7
CASSIIAGYNEQFF | TGTGCCAGTAGTATAATAGCCGGGTACAATGAGCAGTTCTTC | TRBV19 | - | - | TRBJ2-1
CATSRGTDYNEQFF | TGTGCCACCAGTAGAGGGACAGACTACAATGAGCAGTTCTTC | TRBV24-1 | - | TRBD1 | TRBJ2-1
CASSFDRMAFF | TGTGCCAGCAGTTTTGACAGGATGGCTTTCTTT | TRBV28 | - | - | TRBJ1-1
CASSPTSGPFTDTQYF | TGTGCCAGCAGTCCTACTAGCGGCCCATTCACAGATACGCAGTATTTT | TRBV12-3/TRBV12-4 | many | TRBD2 | TRBJ2-3